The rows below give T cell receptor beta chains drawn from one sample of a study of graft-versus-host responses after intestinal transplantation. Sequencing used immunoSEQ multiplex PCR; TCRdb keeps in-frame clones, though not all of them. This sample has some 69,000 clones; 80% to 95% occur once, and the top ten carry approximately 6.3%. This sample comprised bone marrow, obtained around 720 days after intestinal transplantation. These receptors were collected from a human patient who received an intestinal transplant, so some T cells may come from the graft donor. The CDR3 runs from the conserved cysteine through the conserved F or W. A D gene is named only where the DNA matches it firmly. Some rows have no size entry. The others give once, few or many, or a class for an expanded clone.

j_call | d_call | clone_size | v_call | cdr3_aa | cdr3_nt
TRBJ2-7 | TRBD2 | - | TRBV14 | CASSQPGTRGHEQYF | TGTGCCAGCAGCCAACCAGGGACTAGGGGCCACGAGCAGTACTTC
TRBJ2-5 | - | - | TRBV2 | CASSEEESSTTQYF | TGTGCCAGCAGTGAAGAGGAATCGTCTACGACCCAGTACTTC
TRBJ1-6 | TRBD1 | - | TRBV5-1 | CASLPGGGRSPRRNSPLHF | TGCGCCAGCTTGCCAGGGGGTGGCAGGTCCCCGCGTAGGAATTCACCCCTCCACTTT
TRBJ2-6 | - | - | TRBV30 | CAWGSGANVLTF | TGTGCCTGGGGGTCTGGGGCCAACGTCCTGACTTTC
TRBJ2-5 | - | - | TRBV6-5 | CAGGRTQETQYF | TGTGCCGGAGGACGGACTCAAGAGACCCAGTACTTC
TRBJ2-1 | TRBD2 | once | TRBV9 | CASSVGLAGEWNEQFF | TGTGCCAGCAGCGTCGGGCTAGCGGGAGAATGGAATGAGCAGTTCTTC
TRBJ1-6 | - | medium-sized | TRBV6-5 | CASSMTVRPPLHF | TGTGCCAGCAGTATGACAGTTAGACCACCCCTCCACTTT
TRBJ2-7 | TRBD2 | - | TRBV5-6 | CATRREGWSYEQYF | TGTGCCACCCGGAGGGAGGGCTGGTCCTACGAGCAGTACTTC
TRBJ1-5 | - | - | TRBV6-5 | CASRDGSNQPQHF | TGTGCCAGCAGGGACGGTAGCAATCAGCCCCAGCATTTT
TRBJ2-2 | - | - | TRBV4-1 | CASSQGLSAANTGELFF | TGCGCCAGCAGCCAAGGATTGTCGGCAGCGAACACCGGGGAGCTGTTTTTT
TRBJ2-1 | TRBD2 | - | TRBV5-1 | CASSLAGTSGSNEQFF | TGCGCCAGCAGCTTGGCCGGGACTAGCGGGAGCAATGAGCAGTTCTTC
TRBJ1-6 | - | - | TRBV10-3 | CAISDPRGDNSPLHF | TGTGCCATCAGTGACCCCCGGGGGGATAATTCACCCCTCCACTTT
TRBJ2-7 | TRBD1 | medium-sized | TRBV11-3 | CASSLSQGASHEQYF | TGTGCCAGCAGCTTAAGCCAGGGGGCGAGTCACGAGCAGTACTTC
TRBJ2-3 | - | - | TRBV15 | CATSSDGRPGSDTQYF | TGTGCCACCAGCAGCGACGGGCGCCCTGGGTCAGATACGCAGTATTTT
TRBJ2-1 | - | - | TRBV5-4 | CASSFGGDSTYNEQFF | TGTGCCAGCAGCTTCGGAGGGGACAGTACTTACAATGAGCAGTTCTTC
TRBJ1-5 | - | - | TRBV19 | CASSIDRLAGSQPQHF | TGTGCCAGTAGTATAGATCGGTTGGCAGGGAGTCAGCCCCAGCATTTT
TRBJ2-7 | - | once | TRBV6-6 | CASSYSGELEQYF | TGTGCCAGCAGTTACTCGGGCGAACTTGAGCAGTACTTC
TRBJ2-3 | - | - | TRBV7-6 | CASSREPGPGTDTQYF | TGTGCCAGCAGCCGAGAGCCAGGGCCGGGGACAGATACGCAGTATTTT
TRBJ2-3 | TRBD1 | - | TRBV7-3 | CASSRDRGADTQYF | TGTGCCAGCAGCCGGGACAGGGGCGCAGATACGCAGTATTTT
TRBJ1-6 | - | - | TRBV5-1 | CASSLAAGGYNSPLHF | TGCGCCAGCAGCTTGGCGGCAGGAGGATATAATTCACCCCTCCACTTT
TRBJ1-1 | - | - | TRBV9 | CASSVTGTLNTEAFF | TGTGCCAGCAGCGTAACCGGGACCCTGAACACTGAAGCTTTCTTT
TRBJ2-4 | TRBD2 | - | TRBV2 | CASRIAGAKNIQYF | TGTGCCAGCAGAATAGCGGGGGCCAAAAACATTCAGTACTTC
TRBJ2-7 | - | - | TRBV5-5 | CASSLAGGDRSYEQYF | TGTGCCAGCAGCTTGGCCGGCGGGGACCGCTCCTACGAGCAGTACTTC
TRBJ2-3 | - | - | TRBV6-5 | CASVNSLGDTQYF | TGTGCCAGCGTCAATAGTCTGGGGGATACGCAGTATTTT
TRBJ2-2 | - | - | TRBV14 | CASSQTGHRNTGELFF | TGTGCCAGCAGCCAGACGGGACACAGGAACACCGGGGAGCTGTTTTTT
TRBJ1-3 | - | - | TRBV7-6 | CASSYSGNTIYF | TGTGCCAGCAGCTACTCTGGAAACACCATATATTTT
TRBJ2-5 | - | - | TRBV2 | CASSDPGSQETQYF | TGTGCCAGCAGTGACCCCGGGAGCCAAGAGACCCAGTACTTC
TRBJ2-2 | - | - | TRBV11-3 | CASSLGRYTGELFF | TGTGCCAGCAGCTTAGGACGCTACACCGGGGAGCTGTTTTTT
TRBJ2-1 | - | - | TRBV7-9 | CASSVDKSSYNEQFF | TGTGCCAGCAGCGTAGACAAGAGCTCCTACAATGAGCAGTTCTTC
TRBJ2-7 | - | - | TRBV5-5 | CASSPGLDYEQYF | TGTGCCAGCAGCCCGGGACTCGACTACGAGCAGTACTTC
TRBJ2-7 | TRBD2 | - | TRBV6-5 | CASSPGTSNEQYF | TGTGCCAGCAGTCCCGGGACTAGCAACGAGCAGTACTTC
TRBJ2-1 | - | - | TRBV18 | CASSPPRAGEPNEQFF | TGTGCCAGCTCACCACCTAGGGCCGGGGAACCGAATGAGCAGTTCTTC
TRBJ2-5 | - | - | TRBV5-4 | CASSLKQLQETQYF | TGTGCCAGCAGCTTGAAACAGCTTCAAGAGACCCAGTACTTC
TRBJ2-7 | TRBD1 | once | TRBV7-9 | CASSLGQGVPHEQYF | TGTGCCAGCAGCTTAGGACAGGGGGTTCCCCACGAGCAGTACTTC
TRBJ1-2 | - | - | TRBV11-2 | CASSNLGDNYGYTF | TGTGCCAGCAGCAACTTGGGGGATAACTATGGCTACACCTTC
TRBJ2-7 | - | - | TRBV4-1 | CASSQDRGYEQYF | TGCGCCAGCAGCCAAGATAGGGGATACGAGCAGTACTTC
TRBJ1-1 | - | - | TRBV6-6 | CASSYRGREAFF | TGTGCCAGCAGTTACAGGGGACGAGAAGCTTTCTTT
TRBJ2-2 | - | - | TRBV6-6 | CASSFRPGELFF | TGTGCCAGCAGTTTCAGACCGGGGGAGCTGTTTTTT
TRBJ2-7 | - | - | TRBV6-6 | CASSPLGSGAREQYF | TGTGCCAGCAGTCCTTTAGGTTCGGGGGCGCGGGAGCAGTACTTC
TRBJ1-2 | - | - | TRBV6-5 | CASSLQDNYGYTF | TGTGCCAGCAGCCTACAGGATAACTATGGCTACACCTTC
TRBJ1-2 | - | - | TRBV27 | CASSLVARGYGYTF | TGTGCCAGCAGTTTAGTGGCCAGGGGCTATGGCTACACCTTC
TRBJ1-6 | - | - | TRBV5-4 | CASSEGGLNSPLHF | TGTGCCAGCAGCGAGGGCGGTCTTAATTCACCCCTCCACTTT
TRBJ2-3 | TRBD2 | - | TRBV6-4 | CASSDSGGPTDTQYF | TGTGCCAGCAGCGATAGCGGGGGACCCACAGATACGCAGTATTTT
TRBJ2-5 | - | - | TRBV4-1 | CASSPLTGGETQYF | TGCGCCAGCAGCCCCCTGACGGGCGGGGAGACCCAGTACTTC
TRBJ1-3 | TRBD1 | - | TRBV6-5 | CASSLTGRSGNTIYF | TGTGCCAGCAGTTTGACAGGGCGATCTGGAAACACCATATATTTT
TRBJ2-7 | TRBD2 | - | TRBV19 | CASSRSGGAYEQYF | TGTGCCAGTAGTCGTAGCGGGGGAGCCTACGAGCAGTACTTC
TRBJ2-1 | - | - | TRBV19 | CASSIVGIDYNEQFF | TGTGCCAGTAGTATCGTCGGGATTGATTACAATGAGCAGTTCTTC
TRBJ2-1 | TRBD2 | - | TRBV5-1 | CASSNNGLAGHNEQFF | TGCGCCAGCAGCAACAATGGCCTAGCGGGGCACAATGAGCAGTTCTTC
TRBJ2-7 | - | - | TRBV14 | CASSQVGRGYEQYF | TGTGCCAGCAGCCAAGTCGGCAGGGGTTACGAGCAGTACTTC
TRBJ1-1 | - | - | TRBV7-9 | CASSSAPLAEAFF | TGTGCCAGCAGCTCAGCGCCCCTGGCTGAAGCTTTCTTT
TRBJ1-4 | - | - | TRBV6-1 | CASREGGKLFF | TGTGCCAGCAGGGAGGGGGGAAAACTGTTTTTT
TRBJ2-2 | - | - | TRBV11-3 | CASSLAGVGTGELFF | TGTGCCAGCAGCTTAGCGGGGGTCGGGACCGGGGAGCTGTTTTTT
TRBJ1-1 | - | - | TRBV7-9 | CASSPVQRVEAFF | TGTGCCAGCAGCCCTGTCCAGAGGGTGGAAGCTTTCTTT
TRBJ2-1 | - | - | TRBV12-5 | CASGLDRTAPPYNEQFF | TGTGCTAGTGGTTTGGACCGGACGGCACCTCCCTACAATGAGCAGTTCTTC
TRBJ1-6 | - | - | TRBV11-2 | CASSLDQGRTYNSPLHF | TGTGCCAGCAGCTTGGACCAGGGTAGAACCTATAATTCACCCCTCCACTTT
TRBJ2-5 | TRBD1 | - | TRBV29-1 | CSVRGGKETQYF | TGCAGCGTTCGAGGGGGCAAAGAGACCCAGTACTTC
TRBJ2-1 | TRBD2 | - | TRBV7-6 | CASSSIGLAGDLVEQFF | TGTGCCAGCAGCTCGATCGGACTAGCGGGAGACCTAGTTGAGCAGTTCTTC